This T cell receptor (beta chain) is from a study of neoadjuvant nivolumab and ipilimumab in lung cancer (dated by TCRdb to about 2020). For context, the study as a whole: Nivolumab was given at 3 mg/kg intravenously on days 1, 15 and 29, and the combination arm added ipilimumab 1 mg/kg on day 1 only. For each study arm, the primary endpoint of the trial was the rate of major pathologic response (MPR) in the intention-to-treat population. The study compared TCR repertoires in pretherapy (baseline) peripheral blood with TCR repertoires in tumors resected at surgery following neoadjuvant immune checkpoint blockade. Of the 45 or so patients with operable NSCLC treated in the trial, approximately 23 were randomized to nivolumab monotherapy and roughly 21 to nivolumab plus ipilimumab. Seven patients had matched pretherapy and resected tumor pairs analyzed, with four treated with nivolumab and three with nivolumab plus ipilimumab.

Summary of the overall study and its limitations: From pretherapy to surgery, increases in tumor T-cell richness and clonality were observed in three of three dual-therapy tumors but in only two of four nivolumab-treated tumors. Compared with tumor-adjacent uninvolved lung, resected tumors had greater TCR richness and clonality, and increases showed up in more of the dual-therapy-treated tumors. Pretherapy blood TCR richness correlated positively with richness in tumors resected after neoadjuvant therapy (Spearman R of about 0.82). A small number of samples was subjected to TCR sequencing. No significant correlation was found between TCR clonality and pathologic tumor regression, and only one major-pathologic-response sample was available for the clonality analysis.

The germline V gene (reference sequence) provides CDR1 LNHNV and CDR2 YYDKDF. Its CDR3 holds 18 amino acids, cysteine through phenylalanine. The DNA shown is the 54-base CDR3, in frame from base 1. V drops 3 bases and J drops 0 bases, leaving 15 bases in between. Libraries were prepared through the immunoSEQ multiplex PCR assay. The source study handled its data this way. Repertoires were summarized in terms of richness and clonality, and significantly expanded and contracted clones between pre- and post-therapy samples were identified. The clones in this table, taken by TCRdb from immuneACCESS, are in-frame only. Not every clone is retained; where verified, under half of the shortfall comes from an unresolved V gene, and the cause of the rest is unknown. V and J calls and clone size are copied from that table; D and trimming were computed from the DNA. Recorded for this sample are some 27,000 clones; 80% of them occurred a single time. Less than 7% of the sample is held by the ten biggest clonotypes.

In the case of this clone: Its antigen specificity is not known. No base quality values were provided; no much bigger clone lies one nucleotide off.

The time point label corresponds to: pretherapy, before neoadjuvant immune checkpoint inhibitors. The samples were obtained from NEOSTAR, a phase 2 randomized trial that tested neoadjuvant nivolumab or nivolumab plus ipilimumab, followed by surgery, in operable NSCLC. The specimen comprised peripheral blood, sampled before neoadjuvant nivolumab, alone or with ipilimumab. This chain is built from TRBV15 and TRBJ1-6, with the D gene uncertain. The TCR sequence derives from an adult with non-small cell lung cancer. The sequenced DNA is TGTGCCACCAGCAGGTTGACGTCTCGGAGCTCCTATAATTCACCCCTCCACTTT. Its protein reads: CATSRLTSRSSYNSPLHF.